The 26 T cell receptor beta chains below all came from one sample that was sequenced in a study of CD8 T cells in ankylosing spondylitis. General study findings and limits: A TCR beta motif made of 7 to 9 highly homologous variants seemed typical of ankylosing spondylitis blood.

Their cognate antigens are unknown. TCRdb re-derived calls from the 5' RACE reads in MiXCR, one entry per CDR3 protein. The sample contains a few hundred thousand distinct CDR3 sequences, around 7.6% of which appear only once. The specimen sequenced was blood, either unsorted or a sorted T cell fraction (not recorded which). The receptors here all came from a male donor with ankylosing spondylitis.

CDR3 in DNA: TGTGCCAGTAGTATAGGGGCCAAAGAGCAGTACTTC. Protein sequence: CASSIGAKEQYF. The chain uses TRBV19 and TRBJ2-7; no firm D call. The CDR3 totals 12 residues. The V end lost 1 base, the J end lost 7 bases, and 8 bases lay between the germline ends. Germline V gene sequence: CDR1 LNHDA, CDR2 SQIVND (reference sequence).

This clonotype was counted between two and nine times. V gene TRBV20-1 combines with J gene TRBJ2-7, with D possibly matching TRBD1 (6 bases). CDR1 is DFQATT and CDR2 is SNEGSKA in the germline V gene (reference sequence). The V end lost 5 bases, the J end lost 4 bases, and 15 bases lay between the germline ends. The CDR3 loop spans 13 amino acids. CDR3 protein: CSAGHREDYEQYF. CDR3 in DNA: TGCAGTGCTGGCCACAGGGAAGATTACGAGCAGTACTTC.

This chain joins TRBV27 and TRBJ2-3; D may match TRBD1 or TRBD2 (5 bases each). The CDR3 is 14 residues long. V was shortened by 3 bases and J by 1 base, with 8 bases between the two germline ends. The germline V gene encodes CDR1 MNHEY and CDR2 SMNVEV (reference sequence). Written as DNA, the CDR3 is TGTGCCAGCAGTTTGGGGGATCGCACAGATACGCAGTATTTT. Translating it yields CASSLGDRTDTQYF.

The chain links TRBV6-1 to TRBJ2-1; TRBD2 matches at 8 bases. Per germline, CDR1 MNHNS and CDR2 SASEGT. Trimming cost V 7 bases and J 15 bases; bases outside gene matches: 14. The CDR3 length is 13 residues. CDR3 region: CASTPLAGGGWFF. The CDR3 bases are TGTGCCAGCACCCCCCTGGCGGGAGGAGGGTGGTTCTTC.

The rearrangement uses TRBV4-3 and TRBJ2-3; TRBD2 agrees at 7 bases. V lost 0 bases, J lost 4 bases, and 13 bases stayed unmatched. This CDR3 spans 18 amino acids. CDR1 and CDR2 from the germline V gene are LGHNA and YSLEER. The CDR3 sequence: CASSQDFSTAGLADTQYF. The CDR3 DNA follows: TGCGCCAGCAGCCAAGACTTTTCCACAGCGGGATTGGCAGATACGCAGTATTTT.

This chain connects TRBV12-3 or TRBV12-4 to TRBJ2-3; possible D gene TRBD2, 5 bases. This CDR3 comprises 14 residues. Trimming took off 10 bases at V and 0 bases at J, with 14 bases between the two ends. Here the CDR3 reads CANRTGSSTDTQYF. As DNA, the CDR3 is TGTGCCAACAGAACTGGGAGTAGCACAGATACGCAGTATTTT.

V and J are TRBV4-1 and TRBJ2-7, with D perhaps given as TRBD1 or TRBD2 (5 bases each). V was pared by 1 base and J by 0 bases, with 16 bases between. CDR3 length: 17 residues. CDR1 is MGHRA, CDR2 YSYEKL, per germline. The CDR3 spells CASSQAGAVRLSYEQYF. Written as DNA, the CDR3 is TGCGCCAGCAGCCAAGCCGGGGCTGTAAGGCTCTCCTACGAGCAGTACTTC.

This chain connects TRBV5-1 to TRBJ2-5; D gene unclear. The CDR3 extends over 15 amino acids. The V and J ends lost 0 bases and 4 bases respectively, with 13 bases between them. The germline V gene has CDR1 SGHRS and CDR2 YFSETQ. CDR3 amino acids: CASSLALAKTETQYF. The DNA for the CDR3 is TGCGCCAGCAGCTTGGCTCTCGCTAAGACAGAGACCCAGTACTTC.

This clonotype was detected many times. V is TRBV6-1 and J is TRBJ1-1; a weak D match, TRBD1 (5 bases). The germline gives CDR1 MNHNS, CDR2 SASEGT. The CDR3 contains 13 residues. Trimming stripped 4 bases from V and 10 bases from J, with 16 bases between. CDR3 region: CASSVEAGRSAFF. CDR3 bases: TGTGCCAGCAGTGTGGAGGCAGGGCGGTCAGCTTTCTTT.

This clonotype came up a few times. The chain carries TRBV2 and TRBJ1-1; TRBD1 is a possible D gene (6 bases). The CDR3 loop spans 13 amino acids. The germline CDR1 and CDR2 sequences are SNHLY and FYNNEI. V was pared by 4 bases and J by 9 bases, with 15 bases between. The CDR3 here is CASSGRDTGKAFF. Written as DNA, the CDR3 is TGTGCCAGCAGTGGCCGGGACACCGGAAAAGCTTTCTTT.

The rearrangement links TRBV7-9 to TRBJ1-1; weak D call: TRBD1 (6 bases). Trimming took off 5 bases at V and 3 bases at J, with 10 bases between the two ends. CDR1 is SEHNR, CDR2 FQNEAQ, per germline (reference sequence). The CDR3 is made up of 13 amino acids. This chain's CDR3 is CASSNRVDTEAFF. CDR3 DNA sequence: TGTGCCAGCAGCAACAGGGTGGACACTGAAGCTTTCTTT.

This chain links TRBV6-5 with TRBJ2-3; TRBD2 matches 7 bases. J was trimmed by 3 bases and V by 0 bases; bases with no gene match: 6. This CDR3 is built from 16 residues. Germline CDR1 MNHEY, CDR2 SVGAGI. DNA for the CDR3: TGTGCCAGCAGTTACTCAGGAGCGGGAACTACAGATACGCAGTATTTT. It specifies CASSYSGAGTTDTQYF.

On this clonotype: Relative to the germline gene, one junction end is altered; a read error may explain this. V gene TRBV12-3 or TRBV12-4 combines with J gene TRBJ1-3, with D tentatively TRBD1 (5 bases). The CDR3 sequence is 18 residues long. DNA for the CDR3: TGTGCCTGCAGTTTCGGTCCGGGACGGCGGCTCTCTGGAAACACCATATATTTT. As protein: CACSFGPGRRLSGNTIYF.

This clonotype was counted ten times or more. This chain uses TRBV12-3 or TRBV12-4 with TRBJ2-1; D unresolved. This CDR3 spans 16 amino acids. Trimming took off 6 bases at V and 0 bases at J, with 15 bases between the two ends. CDR3 nucleotide sequence: TGTGCCAGCAGCCCCCCCGGGTGGAGCTCCTACAATGAGCAGTTCTTC. It yields the protein CASSPPGWSSYNEQFF.

This clonotype was observed at least ten times. This chain links TRBV4-2 with TRBJ2-1, with no clear D. The CDR3 runs 15 residues. Per the germline V gene, CDR1 is LGHNA and CDR2 is YNFKEQ. Trimming removed 0 bases at V and 0 bases at J, with 6 bases between. The CDR3 protein is CASSQDGRSYNEQFF. CDR3 nucleotides: TGTGCCAGCAGCCAAGATGGCCGCTCCTACAATGAGCAGTTCTTC.

The sample holds a few counts of this clonotype. The CDR3 nucleotides are TGTGCCAGCAGCTTATTCAGGGCTGGAAACACCATATATTTT. Translating it yields CASSLFRAGNTIYF. This chain uses TRBV7-9 with TRBJ1-3, with D possibly TRBD1 on 5 matching bases. The CDR3 runs to 14 residues. From germline, CDR1 is SEHNR and CDR2 FQNEAQ (reference sequence). V gave up 2 bases and J gave up 2 bases, with 7 bases separating them.

The table lists this clonotype with many counts. One end of the junction fails to match germline, which may point to a read error. The chain employs TRBV12-3 or TRBV12-4 and TRBJ2-5, with D perhaps TRBD1 (5 bases). This CDR3 contains 12 residues. The CDR3 DNA reads TGTGCCAGCAGCTTAGGGGTGGAGACCCAGTACTTC. It yields the protein CASSLGVETQYF.

J is TRBJ2-7 and V is TRBV20-1; D unresolved. Trimming took 3 bases from V and 4 from J, leaving 10 bases between them. Germline CDR1 reads DFQATT; CDR2 reads SNEGSKA (reference sequence). The length of the CDR3 is 12 residues. This CDR3 reads CSAREFKYEQYF. CDR3 coding DNA: TGCAGTGCTAGGGAATTCAAGTACGAGCAGTACTTC.

This clonotype has at least ten counts. The chain combines TRBV14 with TRBJ2-7; TRBD2 agrees at 10 bases. The germline V gene encodes CDR1 SGHDN and CDR2 FVKESK. Germline trimming cut 3 bases from V and 5 bases from J; bases unmatched to any gene: 10. This CDR3 contains 16 residues. As DNA, the CDR3 is TGTGCCAGCAGCCACCACCCTAGCGGGAGTCCCCACGAGCAGTACTTC. Its protein is CASSHHPSGSPHEQYF.

V gene TRBV12-3 or TRBV12-4 combines with J gene TRBJ2-2, with D possibly TRBD1 on 6 matching bases. This CDR3 region has 16 residues. The V gene lost 4 bases and the J gene lost 4 bases, with 16 bases spanning the gap. CDR3: CASSYFRDTATGELFF. The CDR3 DNA reads TGTGCCAGCAGTTATTTCCGGGACACAGCCACCGGGGAGCTGTTTTTT.

The chain has TRBV27 and TRBJ2-7; D is possibly TRBD1 (6 bases). The CDR3 has 15 amino acids. Looked up from germline, CDR1 is MNHEY and CDR2 is SMNVEV (reference sequence). Trimming took 8 bases from V and 2 from J, leaving 19 bases between them. The CDR3 is CASLASGANPYEQYF. The DNA for the CDR3 is TGTGCCAGCCTTGCGTCAGGGGCGAACCCCTACGAGCAGTACTTC.

This clonotype has at least ten counts. The junction and the germline gene differ at one end; a read error may be behind it. The CDR3 DNA follows: TGTGCTAGCAGCCAGGGACTAGCCCATTACAATGAGCAGTTCTTC. The encoded protein is CASSQGLAHYNEQFF. The J gene is TRBJ2-1, the V gene TRBV7-7; the match to TRBD2 covers 9 bases. The length of the CDR3 is 15 residues. The germline V gene has CDR1 SSHAT and CDR2 FNYEAQ (reference sequence). The full variable domain, with the rest looked up from reference TRBV7-7 and TRBJ2-1, is GAGVSQSPRYKVTKRGQDVTLRCDPISSHATLYWYQQALGQGPEFLTYFNYEAQPDKSGLPSDRFSAERPEGSISTLTIQRTEQRDSAMYRCASSQGLAHYNEQFFGPGTRLTVL.

The rearrangement uses TRBV11-2 and TRBJ2-3; D might be TRBD1 (5 bases). V gave up 2 bases and J gave up 2 bases, with 11 bases separating them. The germline V gene encodes CDR1 SGHAT and CDR2 FQNNGV. The CDR3 sequence is 15 residues long. In nucleotides, the CDR3 is TGTGCCAGCAGCTTACTAGGACACAACACAGATACGCAGTATTTT. Translating it yields CASSLLGHNTDTQYF.

This rearrangement joins TRBV18 to TRBJ1-5, with 9 nucleotides matching TRBD1. This CDR3 contains 15 residues. Germline values: CDR1 KGHSH, CDR2 LQKENI. V was clipped by 4 bases and J by 6 bases; unmatched bases: 7. This CDR3 reads CASSRETGGGQPQHF. CDR3 coding DNA: TGTGCCAGCTCACGGGAGACAGGGGGGGGTCAGCCCCAGCATTTT. The variable domain in full, with the rest retrieved from reference TRBV18 and TRBJ1-5, is NAGVMQNPRHLVRRRGQEARLRCSPMKGHSHVYWYRQLPEEGLKFMVYLQKENIIDESGMPKERFSAEFPKEGPSILRIQQVVRGDSAAYFCASSRETGGGQPQHFGDGTRLSIL.

This clonotype has only a few counts. The chain recombines TRBV7-9 with TRBJ1-5; D might be TRBD1 (5 bases). V dropped 1 base and J dropped 3 bases, with 10 bases sitting between them. This CDR3 has 15 amino acids. Germline V lookup: CDR1 SEHNR, CDR2 FQNEAQ (reference sequence). The CDR3 spells CASSLGGAFNQPQHF. The CDR3 coding sequence is TGTGCCAGCAGCTTAGGGGGCGCGTTCAATCAGCCCCAGCATTTT.

This clonotype has a count of ten or more. This sequence joins TRBV12-3 or TRBV12-4 and TRBJ2-3, with D unclear. Trimming left V 2 bases short and J 0 bases short, with 6 bases between. CDR3 length equals 14 residues. CDR3 in DNA: TGTGCCAGCAGTTTATCCCGGAGCACAGATACGCAGTATTTT. Residues: CASSLSRSTDTQYF.